This T cell receptor beta chain was captured in a study of shared clonotypes between healthy human individuals. Profiled with immunoSEQ multiplex PCR; TCRdb holds only in-frame clones, not every one. Here the sample spans fewer than 3 million clones, approximately 90% being singletons. Looked up from germline, CDR1 is SNHLY and CDR2 is FYNNEI. V dropped 11 bases and J dropped 2; count of bases not matched to a gene: 15. CDR3 size: 17 residues. The chain links TRBV2 to TRBJ2-1, with TRBD1 matching 10 bases. The source material was naive CD4+ T cells from PBMCs. Specified subset: CD45RA+ positively selected. This clonotype was sampled from a man in his late teens or twenties in good health. Some clones in this sample may be carry-over from other donors' samples. The CDR3 nucleotides read TGTGCCTCGTCCCCGGGACAGGGGAGGAGGGCCTACAATGAGCAGTTCTTC. Translation gives CASSPGQGRRAYNEQFF.